The clone carrying this T cell receptor (beta chain) has just one count. Its target is unknown. Sequencing was performed with immunoSEQ multiplex PCR; in TCRdb, only in-frame clones are kept and a portion is missing. The sample lists about half a million clones, roughly nine tenths seen once, with 1.5% to 2% in the top ten. The data belong to a study of Ad26.COV2.S vaccination and SARS-CoV-2 variants. Study conclusions and caveats: The analyses of TCR breadth and depth may have understated the size of total T cell responses. Following vaccination, spike-specific CD8+ and CD4+ T cell responses reportedly exhibited substantial breadth.

As to treatment: about 20 received Ad26.COV2.S at low or high dose, single or two shots; about five received placebo; per-sample allocation not given. Samples were taken on day 63 after the first vaccine or placebo injection. An adult aged 18-55 years in Boston served as the donor. This TCR was sampled from a person aged 18-65 years who received the Ad26.COV2.S COVID-19 vaccine or a placebo. The specimen comprised peripheral blood, sampled in a trial of Ad26.COV2.S vaccine versus placebo.

The CDR3 loop is CAWTGPYTEAFF. In DNA, the CDR3 is TGTGCCTGGACCGGACCGTACACTGAAGCTTTCTTT. The J gene is TRBJ1-1, the V gene TRBV30; D ambiguous. CDR1 GTSNPN and CDR2 SVGIG come from the germline V gene (reference sequence). The CDR3 consists of 12 residues. Deletions cut 4 bases from V and 3 bases from J, with 9 bases between.